The subject of this entry is one T cell receptor (beta chain). Its antigen is unknown. These data are taken from a study of T-cell memory formation after mild COVID-19. Study observations and caveats: Unconfirmed was the SARS-CoV-2 specificity of second-wave clones that peaked on day 37. Contracting CD4+ clones were located mainly in CM and EM, and CD8+ clones in EMRA. Cross-reactive memory appears to have joined, as suggested by some responding clones showing up in pre-infection memory.

TCRalpha and TCRbeta libraries used 5'RACE with constant-segment primers and UMIs. TCRdb reanalysed the 5' RACE reads using MiXCR and keeps one entry per CDR3 protein. The sample contains 450,000 or so distinct CDR3 sequences, about 23% of which appear only once. This CDR3 has 13 residues. Germline assignment: CDR1 SQVTM and CDR2 ANQGSEA. Trimming removed 6 bases at V and 7 bases at J, with 15 bases between. The gene calls are TRBV29-1 and TRBJ2-2; maybe TRBD1 (5 bases). This TCR was recovered from an adult woman who had mild COVID-19 (a few samples of this study predate the infection). Cell type and time point are not known. Specimen: PBMCs or a T cell subset sorted from them (not recorded which). CDR3 sequence (DNA): TGCAGCGTCCTAGACAGTACCAGCGGGGAGCTGTTTTTT. This gives the protein CSVLDSTSGELFF.